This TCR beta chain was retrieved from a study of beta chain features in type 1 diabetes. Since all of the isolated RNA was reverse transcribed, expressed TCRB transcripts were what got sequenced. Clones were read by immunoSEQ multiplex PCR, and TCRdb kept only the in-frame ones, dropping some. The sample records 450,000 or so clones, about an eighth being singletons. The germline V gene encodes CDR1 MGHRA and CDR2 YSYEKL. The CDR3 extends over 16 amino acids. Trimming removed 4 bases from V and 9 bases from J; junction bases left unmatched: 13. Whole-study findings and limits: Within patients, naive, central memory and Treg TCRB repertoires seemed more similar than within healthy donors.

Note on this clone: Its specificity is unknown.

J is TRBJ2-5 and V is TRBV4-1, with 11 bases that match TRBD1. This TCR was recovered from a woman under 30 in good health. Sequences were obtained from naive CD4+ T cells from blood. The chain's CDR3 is CASSPPGQGALRPQYF. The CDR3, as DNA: TGCGCCAGCAGCCCCCCCGGACAGGGGGCGTTGCGGCCCCAGTACTTC.